This TCR beta chain was recorded in a study of blood T cells in healthy people across ages. Only a few counts were recorded for this clonotype. Its antigen is unidentified. CDR1 is SGDLS, CDR2 YYNGEE, per germline. V shed 2 bases and J 1 base; nucleotides not matched to a gene: 5. The CDR3 runs to 15 residues. A second PCR of about 6 to 11 cycles used a sample-barcoded 5' primer and a J-beta primer mix. TCRdb independently ran MiXCR on the 5' RACE reads; one entry per CDR3 protein. This sample yields 2 million or so distinct CDR3 sequences, of which 49% are seen a single time; 2.1% belongs to the top ten. Findings of the study overall: Nothing was known about donor CMV status, and this possibly confounded expanded clonotype changes. Fewer expanded clones and more diversity marked long-lived versus aged donors.

V usage is TRBV9 and J usage is TRBJ2-5; 7 bases agree with TRBD2. Specimen: blood. The TCR comes from a woman aged 40 to 55 in good health. The CDR3 DNA reads TGTGCCAGCAGCGTGGCTAGCGGCCTCCAAGAGACCCAGTACTTC. It yields the protein CASSVASGLQETQYF.